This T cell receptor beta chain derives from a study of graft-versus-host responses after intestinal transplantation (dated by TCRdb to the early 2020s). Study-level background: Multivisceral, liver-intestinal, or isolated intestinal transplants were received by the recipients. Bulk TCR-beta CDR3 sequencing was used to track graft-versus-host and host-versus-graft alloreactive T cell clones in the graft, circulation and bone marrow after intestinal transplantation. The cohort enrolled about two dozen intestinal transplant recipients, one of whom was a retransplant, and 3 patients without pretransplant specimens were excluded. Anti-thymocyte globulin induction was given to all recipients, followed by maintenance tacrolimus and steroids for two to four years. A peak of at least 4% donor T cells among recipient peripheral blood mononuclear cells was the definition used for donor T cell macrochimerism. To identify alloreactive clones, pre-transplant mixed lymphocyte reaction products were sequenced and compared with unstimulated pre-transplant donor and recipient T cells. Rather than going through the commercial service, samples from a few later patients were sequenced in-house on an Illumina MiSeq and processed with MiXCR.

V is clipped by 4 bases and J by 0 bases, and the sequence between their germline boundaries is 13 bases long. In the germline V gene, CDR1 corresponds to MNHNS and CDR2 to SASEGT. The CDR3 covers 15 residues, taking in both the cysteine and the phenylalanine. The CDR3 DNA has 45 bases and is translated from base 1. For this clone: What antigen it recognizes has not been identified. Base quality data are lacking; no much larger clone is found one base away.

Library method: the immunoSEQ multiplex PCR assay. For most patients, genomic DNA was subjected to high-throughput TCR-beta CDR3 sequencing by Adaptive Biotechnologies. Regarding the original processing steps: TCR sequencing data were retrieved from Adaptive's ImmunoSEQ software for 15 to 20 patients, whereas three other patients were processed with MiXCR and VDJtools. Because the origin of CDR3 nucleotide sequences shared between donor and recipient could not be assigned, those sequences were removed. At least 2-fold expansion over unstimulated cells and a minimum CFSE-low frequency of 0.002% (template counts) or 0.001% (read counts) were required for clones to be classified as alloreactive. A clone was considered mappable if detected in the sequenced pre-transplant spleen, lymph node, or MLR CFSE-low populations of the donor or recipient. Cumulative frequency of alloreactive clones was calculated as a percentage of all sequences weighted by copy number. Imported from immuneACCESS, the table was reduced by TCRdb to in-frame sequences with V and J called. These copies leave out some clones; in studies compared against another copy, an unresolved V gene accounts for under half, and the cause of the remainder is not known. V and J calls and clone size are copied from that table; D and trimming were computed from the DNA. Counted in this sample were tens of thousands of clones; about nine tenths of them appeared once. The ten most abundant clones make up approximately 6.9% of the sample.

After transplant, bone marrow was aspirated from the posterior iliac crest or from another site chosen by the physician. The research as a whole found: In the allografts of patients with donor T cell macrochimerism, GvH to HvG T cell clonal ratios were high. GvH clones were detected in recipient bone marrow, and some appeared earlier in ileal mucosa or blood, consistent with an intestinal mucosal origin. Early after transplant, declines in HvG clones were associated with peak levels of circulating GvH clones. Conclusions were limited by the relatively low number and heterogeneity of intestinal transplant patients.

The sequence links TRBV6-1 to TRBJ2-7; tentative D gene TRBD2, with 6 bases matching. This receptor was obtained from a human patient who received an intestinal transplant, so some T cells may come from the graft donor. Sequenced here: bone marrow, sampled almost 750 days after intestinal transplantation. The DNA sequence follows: TGTGCCAGCAGTGGGGGGGTCGGGCCCTCCTACGAGCAGTACTTC. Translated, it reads CASSGGVGPSYEQYF.